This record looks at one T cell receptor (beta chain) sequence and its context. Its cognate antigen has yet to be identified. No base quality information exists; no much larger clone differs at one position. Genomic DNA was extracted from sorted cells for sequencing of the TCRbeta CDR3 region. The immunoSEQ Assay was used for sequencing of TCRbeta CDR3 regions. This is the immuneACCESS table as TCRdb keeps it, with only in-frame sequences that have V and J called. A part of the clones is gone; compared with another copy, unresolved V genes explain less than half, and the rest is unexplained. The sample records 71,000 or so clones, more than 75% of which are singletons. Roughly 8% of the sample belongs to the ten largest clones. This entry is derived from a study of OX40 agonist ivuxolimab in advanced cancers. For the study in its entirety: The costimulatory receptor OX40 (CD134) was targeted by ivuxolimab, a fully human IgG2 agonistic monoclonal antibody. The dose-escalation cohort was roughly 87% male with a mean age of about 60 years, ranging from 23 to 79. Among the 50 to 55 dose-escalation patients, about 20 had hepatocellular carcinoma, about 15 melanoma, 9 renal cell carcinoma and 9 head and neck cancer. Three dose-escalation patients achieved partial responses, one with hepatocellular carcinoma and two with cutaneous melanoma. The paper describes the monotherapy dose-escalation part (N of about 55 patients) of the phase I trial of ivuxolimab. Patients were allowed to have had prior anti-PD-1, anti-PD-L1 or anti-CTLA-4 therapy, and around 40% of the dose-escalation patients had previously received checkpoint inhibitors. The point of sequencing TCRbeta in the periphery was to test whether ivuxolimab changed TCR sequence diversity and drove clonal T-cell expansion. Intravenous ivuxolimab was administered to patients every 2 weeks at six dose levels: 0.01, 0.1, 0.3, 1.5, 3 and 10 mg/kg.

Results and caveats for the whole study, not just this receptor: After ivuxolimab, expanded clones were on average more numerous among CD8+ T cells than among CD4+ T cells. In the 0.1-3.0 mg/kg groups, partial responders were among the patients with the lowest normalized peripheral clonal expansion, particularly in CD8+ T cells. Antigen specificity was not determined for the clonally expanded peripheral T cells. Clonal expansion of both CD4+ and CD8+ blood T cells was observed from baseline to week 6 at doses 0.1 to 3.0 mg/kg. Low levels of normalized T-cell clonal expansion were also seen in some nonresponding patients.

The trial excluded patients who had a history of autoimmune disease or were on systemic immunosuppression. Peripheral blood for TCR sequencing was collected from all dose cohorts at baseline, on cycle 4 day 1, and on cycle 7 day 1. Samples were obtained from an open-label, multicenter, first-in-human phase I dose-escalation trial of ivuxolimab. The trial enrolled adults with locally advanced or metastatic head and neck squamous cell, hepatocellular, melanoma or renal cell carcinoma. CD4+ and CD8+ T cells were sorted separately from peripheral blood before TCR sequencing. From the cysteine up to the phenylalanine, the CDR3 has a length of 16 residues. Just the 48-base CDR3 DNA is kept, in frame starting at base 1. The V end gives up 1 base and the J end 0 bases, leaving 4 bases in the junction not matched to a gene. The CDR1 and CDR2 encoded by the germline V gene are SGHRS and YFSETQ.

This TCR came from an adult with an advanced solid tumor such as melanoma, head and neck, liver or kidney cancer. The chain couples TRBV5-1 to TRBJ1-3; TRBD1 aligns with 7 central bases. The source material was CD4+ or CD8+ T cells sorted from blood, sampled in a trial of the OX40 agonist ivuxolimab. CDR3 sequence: CASSLQPGGSGNTIYF. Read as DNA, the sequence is TGCGCCAGCAGCTTGCAACCAGGGGGCTCTGGAAACACCATATATTTT.